The rows below give T cell receptor beta chains drawn from one sample of a study of T-cell memory formation after mild COVID-19. TCRdb recomputed calls from the 5' RACE reads with MiXCR, one row per CDR3 protein. Of a few hundred thousand distinct CDR3 sequences in the sample, around 15% are singletons; the top ten hold more than 20%. Sequences were obtained from PBMCs or a T cell subset sorted from them (not recorded which). These TCRs come from a man between 18 and 35 years old who had mild COVID-19 (a few samples of this study predate the infection). Cell type and time point are not known. Each CDR3 is given with its conserved first and last residue. Each record gives: J gene, clone size, D gene, V gene, CDR3 DNA, CDR3 protein. The D gene is left open where the match is weak. Only some rows state a clone size, as once, few, many or a class for expanded clones.

J gene: TRBJ2-1
clone size: few
D gene: NA
V gene: TRBV7-8
CDR3 DNA: TGTGCCAGCAGCTTAGCCAGGGGGGATGAGCAGTTCTTC
CDR3 protein: CASSLARGDEQFF

J gene: TRBJ2-5
clone size: many
D gene: TRBD1
V gene: TRBV9
CDR3 DNA: TGTGCCAGCAGCTCTAACCGCGGGACAGGGGTAGAGACCCAGTACTTC
CDR3 protein: CASSSNRGTGVETQYF

J gene: TRBJ2-1
clone size: few
D gene: TRBD2
V gene: TRBV7-2
CDR3 DNA: TGTGCCAGCAGCCTTGAACTAGCGGGGAGGAATGAGCAGTTCTTC
CDR3 protein: CASSLELAGRNEQFF

J gene: TRBJ1-2
clone size: NA
D gene: NA
V gene: TRBV4-1
CDR3 DNA: TGCGCCAGCAGCCAGCGCGTGTTGAGCTATGGCTACACCTTC
CDR3 protein: CASSQRVLSYGYTF

J gene: TRBJ1-5
clone size: NA
D gene: TRBD1
V gene: TRBV19
CDR3 DNA: TGTGCCAGTACAATGGTAGGGACAGGGAATCAGCCCCAGCATTTT
CDR3 protein: CASTMVGTGNQPQHF

J gene: TRBJ2-3
clone size: NA
D gene: NA
V gene: TRBV7-7
CDR3 DNA: TGTGCCAGCAGCAGGGCCGCGGGGGATACGCAGTATTTT
CDR3 protein: CASSRAAGDTQYF

J gene: TRBJ1-6
clone size: NA
D gene: NA
V gene: TRBV2
CDR3 DNA: TGTGCCAGCATGACCCTTGGACCCCTCCACTTT
CDR3 protein: CASMTLGPLHF

J gene: TRBJ1-2
clone size: few
D gene: NA
V gene: TRBV12-3/TRBV12-4
CDR3 DNA: TGTGCCAGCAGCTTGGACGGAGTAAACTATGGCTACACCTTC
CDR3 protein: CASSLDGVNYGYTF

J gene: TRBJ2-5
clone size: NA
D gene: NA
V gene: TRBV28
CDR3 DNA: TGTGCCAGCACCAAATACAGGGGTCTGCGGGAGACCCAGCACTTC
CDR3 protein: CASTKYRGLRETQHF

J gene: TRBJ2-6
clone size: NA
D gene: TRBD1
V gene: TRBV11-2
CDR3 DNA: TGTGCCAGCAGCTTTAGGGGACAGGGGGTTTCTGGGGCCAACGTCCTGACTTTC
CDR3 protein: CASSFRGQGVSGANVLTF

J gene: TRBJ2-1
clone size: few
D gene: NA
V gene: TRBV24-1
CDR3 DNA: TGTGCCACCAGTGACACCGGGAGTACTAAGTTCTTC
CDR3 protein: CATSDTGSTKFF

J gene: TRBJ2-7
clone size: NA
D gene: TRBD1
V gene: TRBV6-2/TRBV6-3
CDR3 DNA: TGTGCCAGCAGTTACTCTGTTTTATCTGCCGGGACAGGGACCCTCTACGAGCAGTACTTC
CDR3 protein: CASSYSVLSAGTGTLYEQYF

J gene: TRBJ2-7
clone size: NA
D gene: TRBD1
V gene: TRBV10-2
CDR3 DNA: TGCGCCAGCAGACCGGGACAGGGCTACGAGCAGTACTTC
CDR3 protein: CASRPGQGYEQYF

J gene: TRBJ1-6
clone size: NA
D gene: NA
V gene: TRBV24-1
CDR3 DNA: TGTGCCACCAGTGCAGGATCTGGGTCACCCCTCCACTTT
CDR3 protein: CATSAGSGSPLHF

J gene: TRBJ2-3
clone size: NA
D gene: TRBD2
V gene: TRBV4-3
CDR3 DNA: TGCGCCAGCAGCCAAGATGACACACGGGGGGGCTCCGATACGCAGTATTTT
CDR3 protein: CASSQDDTRGGSDTQYF

J gene: TRBJ2-1
clone size: many
D gene: TRBD2
V gene: TRBV7-9
CDR3 DNA: TGTGCCAGCAGCTCGGGACTAGCGGGGGCCTCCTACAATGAGCAGTTCTTC
CDR3 protein: CASSSGLAGASYNEQFF

J gene: TRBJ2-7
clone size: NA
D gene: NA
V gene: TRBV15
CDR3 DNA: TGTGCCACCAGCAGAGATTACCAGGGGCAGTCCTACGAGCAGTACTTC
CDR3 protein: CATSRDYQGQSYEQYF

J gene: TRBJ2-5
clone size: once
D gene: TRBD2
V gene: TRBV5-4
CDR3 DNA: TGTGCCAGCGGCCCTATAGCGGGGGTTGGTGAGACCCAGTACTTC
CDR3 protein: CASGPIAGVGETQYF

J gene: TRBJ2-3
clone size: NA
D gene: TRBD2
V gene: TRBV6-2/TRBV6-3
CDR3 DNA: TGTGCCAGCAGTTCGGGACTAGCATTGCCAGATACGCAGTATTTT
CDR3 protein: CASSSGLALPDTQYF

J gene: TRBJ2-3
clone size: few
D gene: TRBD1
V gene: TRBV11-2
CDR3 DNA: TGTGCCAGCAGCCGCGACCTAGACAGGGCAGGAGATACGCAGTATTTT
CDR3 protein: CASSRDLDRAGDTQYF

J gene: TRBJ2-5
clone size: few
D gene: TRBD1
V gene: TRBV11-2
CDR3 DNA: TGTGCCAGCAGCTTAGTCCCAGAGACAGGGACAGGGGAGACCCAGTACTTC
CDR3 protein: CASSLVPETGTGETQYF

J gene: TRBJ1-3
clone size: NA
D gene: NA
V gene: TRBV7-9
CDR3 DNA: TGTGCCAGCACCCATGAGCCCTCTGGAAACACCATATATTTT
CDR3 protein: CASTHEPSGNTIYF

J gene: TRBJ1-5
clone size: many
D gene: TRBD1
V gene: TRBV20-1
CDR3 DNA: TGCAGTGCTGGAAACAGGGGCGAACAGCCCCAGCATTTT
CDR3 protein: CSAGNRGEQPQHF

J gene: TRBJ2-1
clone size: NA
D gene: NA
V gene: TRBV19
CDR3 DNA: TGTGCCAGTAGTATGGCTGGTAGCTCCTACAATGAGCAGTTCTTC
CDR3 protein: CASSMAGSSYNEQFF

J gene: TRBJ1-1
clone size: NA
D gene: TRBD1
V gene: TRBV12-3/TRBV12-4
CDR3 DNA: TGTGCCAGCAGTCCCGGACAGGCAGCGGCTTTCTTT
CDR3 protein: CASSPGQAAAFF

J gene: TRBJ2-3
clone size: NA
D gene: NA
V gene: TRBV7-3
CDR3 DNA: TGTGCCAGCAGCCGCGGTGGGCTAGATGGCACAGATACGCAGTATTTT
CDR3 protein: CASSRGGLDGTDTQYF

J gene: TRBJ2-7
clone size: NA
D gene: TRBD1
V gene: TRBV20-1
CDR3 DNA: TGCAGTGCTCCAATTGGGACAGGGGACGAGCAGTACTTC
CDR3 protein: CSAPIGTGDEQYF

J gene: TRBJ2-3
clone size: few
D gene: TRBD1
V gene: TRBV7-9
CDR3 DNA: TGTGCCAGCAGCTTCGGCAGGGGGCACGCAGATACGCAGTATTTT
CDR3 protein: CASSFGRGHADTQYF

J gene: TRBJ2-7
clone size: NA
D gene: TRBD1
V gene: TRBV19
CDR3 DNA: TGTGCCAGTAGCCCCGGACAGGGGTTTGACGAGCAGTACTTC
CDR3 protein: CASSPGQGFDEQYF

J gene: TRBJ1-5
clone size: few
D gene: NA
V gene: TRBV5-1
CDR3 DNA: TGCGCCAGCAGCCCTGGGGGGACGGGAAATCAGCCCCAGCATTTT
CDR3 protein: CASSPGGTGNQPQHF

J gene: TRBJ1-5
clone size: NA
D gene: NA
V gene: TRBV7-2
CDR3 DNA: TGTGCCAGCAGCTTAGGGGGAGGGACGGCTCAGCCCCAGCATTTT
CDR3 protein: CASSLGGGTAQPQHF

J gene: TRBJ1-5
clone size: NA
D gene: NA
V gene: TRBV30
CDR3 DNA: TGTGCCTGGAGTTTGCACAGCAATCAGCCCCAGCATTTT
CDR3 protein: CAWSLHSNQPQHF